This T cell receptor beta chain was identified during a study of blood T cell repertoires in COVID-19. The CDR3 runs to 12 residues. Germline loops: CDR1 SQVTM, CDR2 ANQGSEA. Trimming took off 1 base at V and 4 bases at J, with 5 bases between the two ends. This clone was observed at least ten times. The repertoire was sequenced with immunoSEQ multiplex PCR; TCRdb's copy has only in-frame clones and lacks some. Of 45,000 to 55,000 clones in the sample, approximately 84% were seen once. The receptor's source is a human donor with active or convalescent COVID-19. The donor label of this sample is uncertain. What was sequenced was peripheral blood. The chain has TRBV29-1 and TRBJ2-1; the D is unclear. CDR3 sequence: CSVEAEYNEQFF. In DNA form, the CDR3 reads TGCAGCGTTGAAGCGGAGTACAATGAGCAGTTCTTC.